The clone carrying this TCR beta chain was counted many times. Its specificity is unknown. The data were obtained in a study of T-cell reconstitution after alpha-beta-depleted transplantation in children. Regarding the study as a whole: T-cell numbers and diversity one year post-transplant derived largely from freshly generated T cells. After transplant, at about two months, alpha-beta T cells were reportedly derived from several hundred expanded graft clones. Some patients owed their high day-60 TCRbeta diversity to surviving recipient T cells and thymic progenitors.

V lost 3 bases and J lost 8, with 10 bases in between. Germline V gene data show CDR1 as KGHSH and CDR2 as LQKENI. There are 12 residues in the CDR3. Unique molecular identifiers were incorporated during preparation of the TCRbeta library. MiXCR, run by TCRdb on the PCR reads, gives a single entry per CDR3 protein. Altogether fewer than 250,000 distinct CDR3 sequences are present, approximately 19% being singletons, with the ten largest covering about 39%. This sequence joins TRBV18 and TRBJ1-1; D ambiguous. The source of this sequence is a male patient aged 2-9 years who had a stem cell transplant for acute lymphoblastic leukemia, so the T cells may come from the graft donor. Sample: PBMCs, mostly from graft donor cells, taken 360 days after TCRalphabeta/CD19-depleted stem cell transplant. Written as DNA, the CDR3 is TGTGCCAGCTCACCGTCGACGGGGGAAGCTTTCTTT. It is translated as CASSPSTGEAFF.